This T cell receptor (beta chain) was captured by sequencing in a study of shared clonotypes between healthy human individuals. Study details: The donors, two women and a few men, were aged 18 to 49. Points from the study as a whole: It was only blood that was sampled, and tissue repertoires likely differ. A few donors showed sharing of 4.5% to 6% of naive CD4 clonotypes.

Remarks on this clone: Its antigen is still unknown.

Clones were sequenced by immunoSEQ multiplex PCR, and TCRdb holds only the in-frame ones, with some missing. The table includes about 2 million clones, approximately 95% detected once. CDR1 is MNHNS and CDR2 is SASEGT in the germline V gene. The CDR3 contains 15 residues. Trimming shortened V by 7 bases and J by 0 bases, and 13 bases separated the two germline ends. Naive CD8 isolation took CD45RO-negative cells positively selected for CCR7 and excluded terminally differentiated effector memory CD45RA+ cells. The gene calls are TRBV6-1 and TRBJ1-5; D remains ambiguous. Specimen: naive CD8+ T cells sorted from blood. The clonotype comes from a man aged 18 to 29 in good health. CDR3 protein: CASNGPFGSNQPQHF. The CDR3 bases are TGTGCCAGCAATGGGCCTTTCGGTAGCAATCAGCCCCAGCATTTT.